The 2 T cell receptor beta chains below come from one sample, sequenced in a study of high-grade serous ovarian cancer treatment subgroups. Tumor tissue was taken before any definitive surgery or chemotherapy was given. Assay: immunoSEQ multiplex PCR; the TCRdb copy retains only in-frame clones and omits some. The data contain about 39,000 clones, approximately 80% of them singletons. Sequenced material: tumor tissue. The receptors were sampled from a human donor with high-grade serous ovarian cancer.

The CDR3 loop reads CASSLFGSNQPQHF. CDR3 DNA: TGTGCCAGCAGCTTATTCGGGAGCAATCAGCCCCAGCATTTT. The chain links TRBV7-9 to TRBJ1-5; D remains ambiguous. CDR1 is SEHNR, CDR2 FQNEAQ, per germline (reference sequence). V was shortened by 2 bases and J by 1 base, with 6 bases between the two germline ends. The CDR3 covers 14 residues.

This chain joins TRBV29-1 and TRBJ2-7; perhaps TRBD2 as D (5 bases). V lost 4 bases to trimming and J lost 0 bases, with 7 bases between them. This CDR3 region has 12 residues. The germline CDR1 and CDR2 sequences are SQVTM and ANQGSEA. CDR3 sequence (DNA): TGCAGCGTTGTTGGGAGCTCCTACGAGCAGTACTTC. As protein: CSVVGSSYEQYF.